Sequencing of this T cell receptor (beta chain) was carried out in a study of T cells in Graves' hyperthyroidism and ophthalmopathy. Trimming removed 3 bases from V and 0 bases from J, with 14 bases in between. Germline assignment: CDR1 MDHEN and CDR2 SYDVKM. CDR3 length: 16 residues. The sample holds many counts of this clonotype. The antigen remains unidentified. Whole-study findings and limits: Most clonotypes expanded in thyroid above 0.001 were likewise present in blood.

Template material for amplifying TCR beta CDR3 regions consisted of RNA transcripts. HTBI primers drove first-round RT-PCR of the TCR CDR3. MiXCR, applied by TCRdb to the multiplex PCR reads, yields one record per CDR3 protein. Here the sample spans some 550,000 distinct CDR3 sequences, less than 25% being singletons. With a duration under 2 months, the hyperthyroidism was newly diagnosed in patients aged 18 to 65. This receptor was identified in a man aged 18-30 years with Graves' hyperthyroidism. What was sequenced was blood. V gene TRBV28 combines with J gene TRBJ1-1, with unresolved D. CDR3 sequence reads: CASSFRLSRMNTEAFF. The CDR3 DNA reads TGTGCCAGCAGTTTCCGACTAAGCAGGATGAACACTGAAGCTTTCTTT.